The sequence of this T cell receptor beta chain was determined in a study of T cell repertoires in cytomegalovirus infection. Study-wide findings and caveats: Dominating the ex vivo response were HLA-C-restricted CMV-specific TCR beta clonotypes.

This clonotype was counted only a few times. Its antigen is not identified. MiXCR, applied by TCRdb to the reads, yields one record per CDR3 protein. The table includes 700,000 to 950,000 distinct CDR3 sequences, 30% to 35% detected once. Looked up from germline, CDR1 is MNHEY and CDR2 is SMNVEV (reference sequence). There are 14 residues in the CDR3. V lost 7 bases, J lost 2 bases, and 5 bases stayed unmatched. The sequencing here drew on cultured CD8+ T cells from PBMCs, taken from culture after CMV antigen stimulation. The chain links TRBV27 to TRBJ1-2, with 9 bases matching TRBD1. The source of this sequence is a human donor in good health (CMV status not recorded). Some clones in this sample may be carry-over from other donors' samples. The CDR3 DNA sequence: TGTGCCAGCACCCCTACAGGGGGCAACTATGGCTACACCTTC. Amino acid sequence: CASTPTGGNYGYTF.